Listed below are T cell receptor beta chains from one sample, sequenced in a study of CD8+ T cells in alopecia areata. Using immunoSEQ multiplex PCR, the repertoire was profiled, and TCRdb retains in-frame clones only, with some absent. In the table there are more than 200,000 clones, roughly 66% of which are singletons. The specimen comprised CD4+ T cells sorted from blood, sampled around week 46, from a patient treated with tofacitinib. These receptors all come from a human donor with alopecia areata. Both conserved end residues are part of each CDR3. Fields, in order: clone size, V gene, D gene, J gene, CDR3 protein, CDR3 DNA. The D gene is left open where the match is weak. Where a row states a size, it is once, few, many or the class of an expanded clone; other rows omit it.

abundance: NA
v_gene: TRBV29-1
d_gene: NA
j_gene: TRBJ2-2
CDR3aa: CSARSDRGLGELFF
CDR3nt: TGCAGCGCCCGGAGCGATAGGGGCCTCGGGGAGCTGTTTTTT

abundance: few
v_gene: TRBV11-2
d_gene: TRBD1
j_gene: TRBJ1-1
CDR3aa: CASSPRMGQGRTEAFF
CDR3nt: TGTGCCAGCAGCCCTCGGATGGGACAGGGAAGAACTGAAGCTTTCTTT

abundance: NA
v_gene: TRBV20-1
d_gene: NA
j_gene: TRBJ1-1
CDR3aa: CSARHDTEAFF
CDR3nt: TGCAGTGCTAGACATGACACTGAAGCTTTCTTT

abundance: NA
v_gene: TRBV30
d_gene: NA
j_gene: TRBJ2-5
CDR3aa: CAWSDGLVVETQYF
CDR3nt: TGTGCCTGGAGCGACGGACTGGTCGTAGAGACCCAGTACTTC

abundance: NA
v_gene: TRBV29-1
d_gene: NA
j_gene: TRBJ2-2
CDR3aa: CSVVETVNTGELFF
CDR3nt: TGCAGCGTTGTGGAGACAGTGAACACCGGGGAGCTGTTTTTT

abundance: once
v_gene: TRBV2
d_gene: NA
j_gene: TRBJ2-7
CDR3aa: CASHGRRDYEQYF
CDR3nt: TGTGCCAGCCACGGACGGAGGGACTACGAGCAGTACTTC

abundance: NA
v_gene: TRBV7-9
d_gene: TRBD2
j_gene: TRBJ2-3
CDR3aa: CASSFGLAGSTDTQYF
CDR3nt: TGTGCCAGCAGCTTTGGGCTAGCGGGGAGCACAGATACGCAGTATTTT

abundance: NA
v_gene: TRBV2
d_gene: NA
j_gene: TRBJ1-6
CDR3aa: CASVKDESSYNSPLHF
CDR3nt: TGTGCCAGTGTAAAGGACGAAAGCTCCTATAATTCACCCCTCCACTTT

abundance: NA
v_gene: TRBV7-2
d_gene: NA
j_gene: TRBJ2-3
CDR3aa: CASSLPPDTQYF
CDR3nt: TGTGCCAGCAGCTTACCCCCAGATACGCAGTATTTT

abundance: NA
v_gene: TRBV5-1
d_gene: TRBD1
j_gene: TRBJ2-5
CDR3aa: CASSLAGTGLQETQYF
CDR3nt: TGCGCCAGCAGCTTGGCCGGGACAGGACTCCAAGAGACCCAGTACTTC

abundance: few
v_gene: TRBV14
d_gene: TRBD1
j_gene: TRBJ2-5
CDR3aa: CASSHRTGGALASGETQYF
CDR3nt: TGTGCCAGCAGCCACAGGACAGGGGGCGCCTTGGCAAGCGGAGAGACCCAGTACTTC

abundance: NA
v_gene: TRBV6-6
d_gene: TRBD1
j_gene: TRBJ1-6
CDR3aa: CASSPGQGNSPLHF
CDR3nt: TGTGCCAGCAGTCCGGGACAGGGAAATTCACCCCTCCACTTT

abundance: NA
v_gene: TRBV30
d_gene: NA
j_gene: TRBJ2-5
CDR3aa: CAWSPGGETQYF
CDR3nt: TGTGCCTGGAGTCCTGGTGGAGAGACCCAGTACTTC

abundance: NA
v_gene: TRBV7-2
d_gene: NA
j_gene: TRBJ2-7
CDR3aa: CASSPTAYEQYF
CDR3nt: TGTGCCAGCAGCCCGACAGCCTACGAGCAGTACTTC

abundance: NA
v_gene: TRBV30
d_gene: NA
j_gene: TRBJ1-1
CDR3aa: CAWNSGWEKAFF
CDR3nt: TGTGCCTGGAATTCTGGATGGGAGAAAGCTTTCTTT

abundance: NA
v_gene: TRBV14
d_gene: NA
j_gene: TRBJ2-5
CDR3aa: CASSQERKTQYF
CDR3nt: TGTGCCAGCAGCCAAGAAAGAAAGACCCAGTACTTC

abundance: NA
v_gene: TRBV29-1
d_gene: TRBD1
j_gene: TRBJ1-2
CDR3aa: CSVEDKTGGYGYTF
CDR3nt: TGCAGCGTTGAAGACAAGACAGGGGGCTATGGCTACACCTTC

abundance: NA
v_gene: TRBV5-1
d_gene: TRBD2
j_gene: TRBJ2-7
CDR3aa: CASSTGLAGAYEQYF
CDR3nt: TGCGCCAGCAGCACGGGACTAGCGGGGGCTTACGAGCAGTACTTC

abundance: few
v_gene: TRBV2
d_gene: NA
j_gene: TRBJ2-6
CDR3aa: CASSYALQAGANVLTF
CDR3nt: TGTGCCAGCAGTTATGCCTTACAGGCTGGGGCCAACGTCCTGACTTTC

abundance: NA
v_gene: TRBV27
d_gene: NA
j_gene: TRBJ2-7
CDR3aa: CASSRWGRVVEQYF
CDR3nt: TGTGCCAGCAGCCGTTGGGGCAGGGTAGTCGAGCAGTACTTC

abundance: NA
v_gene: TRBV5-1
d_gene: NA
j_gene: TRBJ1-5
CDR3aa: CASRDGNNQPQHF
CDR3nt: TGCGCCAGCCGGGACGGAAACAATCAGCCCCAGCATTTT

abundance: few
v_gene: TRBV25-1
d_gene: NA
j_gene: TRBJ2-6
CDR3aa: CASSDSQNSGANVLTF
CDR3nt: TGTGCCAGCAGTGATTCCCAAAACTCTGGGGCCAACGTCCTGACTTTC

abundance: few
v_gene: TRBV11-2
d_gene: NA
j_gene: TRBJ2-7
CDR3aa: CASSLRGAREQYF
CDR3nt: TGTGCCAGCAGCTTAAGAGGGGCGAGAGAGCAGTACTTC

abundance: NA
v_gene: TRBV29-1
d_gene: NA
j_gene: TRBJ1-1
CDR3aa: CSVSHTYTEAFF
CDR3nt: TGCAGCGTTTCCCACACTTACACTGAAGCTTTCTTT

abundance: once
v_gene: TRBV15
d_gene: TRBD2
j_gene: TRBJ2-5
CDR3aa: CATNYGTSGGTQYF
CDR3nt: TGTGCCACCAACTACGGGACTAGCGGGGGGACCCAGTACTTC

abundance: NA
v_gene: TRBV6-5
d_gene: NA
j_gene: TRBJ1-2
CDR3aa: CASSSPVANYGYTF
CDR3nt: TGTGCCAGCAGTTCACCGGTGGCAAACTATGGCTACACCTTC

abundance: NA
v_gene: TRBV29-1
d_gene: NA
j_gene: TRBJ2-3
CDR3aa: CSVDRTDTQYF
CDR3nt: TGCAGCGTCGACAGAACAGATACGCAGTATTTT

abundance: NA
v_gene: TRBV2
d_gene: NA
j_gene: TRBJ2-5
CDR3aa: CASSAETGFGETQYF
CDR3nt: TGTGCCAGCAGTGCCGAGACAGGTTTTGGAGAGACCCAGTACTTC